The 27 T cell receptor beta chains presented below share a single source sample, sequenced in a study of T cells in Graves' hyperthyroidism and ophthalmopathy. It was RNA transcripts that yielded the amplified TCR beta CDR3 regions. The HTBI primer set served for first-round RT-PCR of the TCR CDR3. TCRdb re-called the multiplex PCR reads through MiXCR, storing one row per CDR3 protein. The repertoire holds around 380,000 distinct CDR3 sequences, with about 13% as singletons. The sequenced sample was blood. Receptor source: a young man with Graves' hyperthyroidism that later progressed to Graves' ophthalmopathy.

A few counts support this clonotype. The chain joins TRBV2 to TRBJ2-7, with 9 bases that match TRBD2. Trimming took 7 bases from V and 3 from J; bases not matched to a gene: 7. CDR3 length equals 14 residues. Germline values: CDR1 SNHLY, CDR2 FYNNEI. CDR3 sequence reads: CASIKSGGLYEQYF. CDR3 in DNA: TGTGCCAGCATTAAGAGCGGGGGGCTCTACGAGCAGTACTTC.

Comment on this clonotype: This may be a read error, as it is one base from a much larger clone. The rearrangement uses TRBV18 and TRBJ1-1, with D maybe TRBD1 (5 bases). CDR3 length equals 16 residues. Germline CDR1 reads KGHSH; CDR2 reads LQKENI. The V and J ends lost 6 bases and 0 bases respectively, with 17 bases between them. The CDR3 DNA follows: TGTGCCAGCTCCCTGCAGGGACTCAGGATGAACACTGAAGCTTTCTTT. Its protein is CASSLQGLRMNTEAFF.

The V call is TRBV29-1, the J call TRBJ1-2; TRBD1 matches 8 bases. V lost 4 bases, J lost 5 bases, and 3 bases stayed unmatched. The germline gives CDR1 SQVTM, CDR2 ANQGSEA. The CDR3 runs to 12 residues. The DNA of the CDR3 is TGCAGCGTTGCCAGACAGGGGTATGGCTACACCTTC. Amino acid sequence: CSVARQGYGYTF.

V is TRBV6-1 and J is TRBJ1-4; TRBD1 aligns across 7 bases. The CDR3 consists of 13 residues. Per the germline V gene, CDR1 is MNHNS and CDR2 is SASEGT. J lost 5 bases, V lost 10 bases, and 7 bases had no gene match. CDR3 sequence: CATRQGQNEKLFF. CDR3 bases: TGTGCCACTCGACAGGGCCAAAATGAAAAACTGTTTTTT.

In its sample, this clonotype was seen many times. The CDR3 sequence is CASSLDGLSGGSTDTQYF. The CDR3 bases are TGTGCCAGCAGTTTAGACGGACTTAGCGGGGGTAGCACAGATACGCAGTATTTT. The chain recombines TRBV27 with TRBJ2-3, with 9 bases that match TRBD2. The CDR3 is 18 residues long. Germline values: CDR1 MNHEY, CDR2 SMNVEV (reference sequence). J gave up 0 bases and V 2 bases, and 9 bases lay outside the gene matches.

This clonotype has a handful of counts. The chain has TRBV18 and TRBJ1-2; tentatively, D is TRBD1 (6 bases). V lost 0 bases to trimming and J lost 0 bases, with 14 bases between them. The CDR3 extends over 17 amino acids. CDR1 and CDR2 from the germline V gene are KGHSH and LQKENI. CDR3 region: CASSPPLTGPPNYGYTF. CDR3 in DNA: TGTGCCAGCTCACCACCGTTAACAGGGCCACCTAACTATGGCTACACCTTC.

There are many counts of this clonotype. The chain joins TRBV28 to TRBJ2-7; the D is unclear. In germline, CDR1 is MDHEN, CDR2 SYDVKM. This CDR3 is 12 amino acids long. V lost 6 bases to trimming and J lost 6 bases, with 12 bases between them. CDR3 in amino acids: CASRPQVGEQYF. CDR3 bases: TGTGCCAGCAGACCGCAGGTAGGCGAGCAGTACTTC.

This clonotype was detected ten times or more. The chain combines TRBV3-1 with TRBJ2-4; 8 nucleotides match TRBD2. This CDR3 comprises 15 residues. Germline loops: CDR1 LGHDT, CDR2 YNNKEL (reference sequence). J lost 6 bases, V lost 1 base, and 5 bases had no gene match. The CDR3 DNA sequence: TGTGCCAGCAGCCAAGTCGGGGGGGCTAGAAACATTCAGTACTTC. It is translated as CASSQVGGARNIQYF.

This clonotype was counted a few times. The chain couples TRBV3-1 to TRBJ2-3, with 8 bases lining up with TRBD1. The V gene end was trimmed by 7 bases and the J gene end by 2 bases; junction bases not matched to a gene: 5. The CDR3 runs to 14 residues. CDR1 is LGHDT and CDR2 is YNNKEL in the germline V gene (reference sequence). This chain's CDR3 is CASTDRGITDTQYF. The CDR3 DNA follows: TGTGCCAGCACCGACAGGGGAATCACAGATACGCAGTATTTT.

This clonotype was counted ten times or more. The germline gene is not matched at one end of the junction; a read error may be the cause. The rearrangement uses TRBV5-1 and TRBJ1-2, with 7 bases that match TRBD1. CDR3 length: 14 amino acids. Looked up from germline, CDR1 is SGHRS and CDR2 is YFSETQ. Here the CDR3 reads CASSLTGPNYGYTF. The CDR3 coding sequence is TGTGCCAGCAGCTTGACAGGGCCAAATTATGGCTACACCTTC. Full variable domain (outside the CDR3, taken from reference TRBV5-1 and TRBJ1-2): KAGVTQTPRYLIKTRGQQVTLSCSPISGHRSVSWYQQTPGQGLQFLFEYFSETQRNKGNFPGRFSGRQFSNSRSEMNVSTLELGDSALYLCASSLTGPNYGYTFGSGTRLTVV.

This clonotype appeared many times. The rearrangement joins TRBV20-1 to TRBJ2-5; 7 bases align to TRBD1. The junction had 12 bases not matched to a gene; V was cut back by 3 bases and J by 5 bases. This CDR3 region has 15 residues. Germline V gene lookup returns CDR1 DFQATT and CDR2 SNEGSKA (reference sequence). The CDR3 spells CSARNSGTVRETQYF. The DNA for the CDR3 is TGCAGTGCTAGGAATTCCGGGACAGTACGGGAGACCCAGTACTTC.

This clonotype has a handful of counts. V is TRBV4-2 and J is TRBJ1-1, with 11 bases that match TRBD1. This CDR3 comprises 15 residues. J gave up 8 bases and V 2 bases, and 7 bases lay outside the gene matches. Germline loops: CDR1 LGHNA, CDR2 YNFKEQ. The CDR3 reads CASSQQRGQGVEAFF. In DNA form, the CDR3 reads TGTGCCAGCAGCCAACAGAGGGGACAGGGGGTAGAAGCTTTCTTT.

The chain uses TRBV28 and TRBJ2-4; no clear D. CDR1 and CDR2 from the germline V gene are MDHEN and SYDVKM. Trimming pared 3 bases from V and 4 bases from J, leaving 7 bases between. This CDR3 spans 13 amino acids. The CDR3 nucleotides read TGTGCCAGCAGTTTTAAACGAAAAAACATTCAGTACTTC. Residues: CASSFKRKNIQYF.

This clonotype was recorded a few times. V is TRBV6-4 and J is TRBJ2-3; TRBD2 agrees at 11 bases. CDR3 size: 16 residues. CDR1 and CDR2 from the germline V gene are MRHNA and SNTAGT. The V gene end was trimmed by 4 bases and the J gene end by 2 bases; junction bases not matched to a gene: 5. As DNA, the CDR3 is TGTGCCAGCAGTGTGACTAGCGGGGAGACCACAGATACGCAGTATTTT. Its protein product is CASSVTSGETTDTQYF.

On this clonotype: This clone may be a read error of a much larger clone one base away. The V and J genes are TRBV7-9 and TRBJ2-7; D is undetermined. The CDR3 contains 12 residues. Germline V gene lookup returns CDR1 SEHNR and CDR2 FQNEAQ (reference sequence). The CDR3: CACSSTLYEQYF. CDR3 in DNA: TGTGCCTGCAGCAGTACCCTCTACGAGCAGTACTTC.

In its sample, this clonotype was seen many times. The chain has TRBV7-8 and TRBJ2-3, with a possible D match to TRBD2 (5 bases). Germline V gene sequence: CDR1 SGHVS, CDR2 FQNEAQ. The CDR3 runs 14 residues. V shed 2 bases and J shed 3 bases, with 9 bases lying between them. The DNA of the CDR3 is TGTGCCAGCAGCTTATCCGGGAATACAGATACGCAGTATTTT. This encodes CASSLSGNTDTQYF. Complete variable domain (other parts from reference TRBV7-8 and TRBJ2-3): GAGVSQSPRYKVAKRGQDVALRCDPISGHVSLFWYQQALGQGPEFLTYFQNEAQLDKSGLPSDRFFAERPEGSVSTLKIQRTQQEDSAVYLCASSLSGNTDTQYFGPGTRLTVL.

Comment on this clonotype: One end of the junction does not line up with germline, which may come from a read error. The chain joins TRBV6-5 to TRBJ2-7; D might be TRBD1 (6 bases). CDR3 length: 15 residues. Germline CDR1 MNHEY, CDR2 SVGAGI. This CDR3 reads CASSYVQGSTYKQYF. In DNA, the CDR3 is TGTGCCAGCAGTTACGTACAGGGATCCACCTACAAGCAGTACTTC.

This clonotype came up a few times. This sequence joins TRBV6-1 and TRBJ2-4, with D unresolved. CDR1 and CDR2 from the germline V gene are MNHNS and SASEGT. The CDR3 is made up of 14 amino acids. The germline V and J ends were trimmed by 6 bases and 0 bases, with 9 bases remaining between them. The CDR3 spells CASRAQPAKNIQYF. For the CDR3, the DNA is TGTGCCAGCAGGGCCCAACCAGCCAAAAACATTCAGTACTTC.

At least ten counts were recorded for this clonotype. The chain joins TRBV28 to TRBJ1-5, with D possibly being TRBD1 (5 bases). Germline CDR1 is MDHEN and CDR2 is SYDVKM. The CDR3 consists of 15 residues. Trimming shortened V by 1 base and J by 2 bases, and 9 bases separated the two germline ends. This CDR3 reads CASSLLGAGNQPQHF. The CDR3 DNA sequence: TGTGCCAGCAGTTTATTAGGGGCAGGCAATCAGCCCCAGCATTTT.

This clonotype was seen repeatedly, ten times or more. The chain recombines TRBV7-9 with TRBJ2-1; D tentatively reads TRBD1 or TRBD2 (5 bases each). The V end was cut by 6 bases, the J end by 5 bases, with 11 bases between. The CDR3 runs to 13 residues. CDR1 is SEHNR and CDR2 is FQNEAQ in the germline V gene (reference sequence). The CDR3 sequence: CASRAGTNNEQFF. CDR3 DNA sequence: TGTGCCAGCAGAGCCGGGACCAACAATGAGCAGTTCTTC.

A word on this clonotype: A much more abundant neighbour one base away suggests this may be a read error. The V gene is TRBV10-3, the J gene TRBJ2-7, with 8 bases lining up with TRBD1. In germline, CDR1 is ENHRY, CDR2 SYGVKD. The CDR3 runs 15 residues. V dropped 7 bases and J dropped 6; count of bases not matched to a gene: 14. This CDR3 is CAITLTGDANSEQYF. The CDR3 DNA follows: TGTGCCATCACCTTGACAGGGGACGCAAATTCCGAGCAGTACTTC.

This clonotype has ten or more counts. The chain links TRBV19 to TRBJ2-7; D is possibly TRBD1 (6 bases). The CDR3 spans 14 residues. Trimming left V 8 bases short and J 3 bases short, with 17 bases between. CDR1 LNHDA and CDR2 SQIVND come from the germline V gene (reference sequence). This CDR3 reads CASSLADSDYEQYF. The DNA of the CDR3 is TGTGCCAGTTCGCTCGCGGACAGCGACTACGAGCAGTACTTC.

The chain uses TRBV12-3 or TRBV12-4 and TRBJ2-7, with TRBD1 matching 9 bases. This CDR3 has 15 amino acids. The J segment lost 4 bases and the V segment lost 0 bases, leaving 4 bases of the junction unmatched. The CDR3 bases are TGTGCCAGCAGTTTAGCGGGACAGGGTCGTTACGAGCAGTACTTC. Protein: CASSLAGQGRYEQYF.

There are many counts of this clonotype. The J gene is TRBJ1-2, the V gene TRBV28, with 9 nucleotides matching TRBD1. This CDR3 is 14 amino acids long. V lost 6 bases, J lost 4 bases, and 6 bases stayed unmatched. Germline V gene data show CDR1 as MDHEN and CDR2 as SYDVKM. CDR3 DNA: TGTGCCAGCAGCCTACAGGGGGCGGGCTATGGCTACACCTTC. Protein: CASSLQGAGYGYTF.

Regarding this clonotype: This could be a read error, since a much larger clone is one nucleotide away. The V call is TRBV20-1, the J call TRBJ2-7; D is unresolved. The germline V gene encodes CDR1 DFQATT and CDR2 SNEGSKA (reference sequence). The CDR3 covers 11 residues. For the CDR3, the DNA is TGCAGTGCATCCCCTTACTACGACCAGTACTTC. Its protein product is CSASPYYDQYF.

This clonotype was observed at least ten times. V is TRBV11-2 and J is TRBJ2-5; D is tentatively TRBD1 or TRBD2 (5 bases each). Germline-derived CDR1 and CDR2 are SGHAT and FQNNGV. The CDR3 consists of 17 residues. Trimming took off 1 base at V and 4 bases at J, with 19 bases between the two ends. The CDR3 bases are TGTGCCAGCAGCTTAGCCCCCCTCCACCGGGACGTAGAGACCCAGTACTTC. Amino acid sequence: CASSLAPLHRDVETQYF. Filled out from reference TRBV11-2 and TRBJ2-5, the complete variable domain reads EAGVAQSPRYKIIEKRQSVAFWCNPISGHATLYWYQQILGQGPKLLIQFQNNGVVDDSQLPKDRFSAERLKGVDSTLKIQPAKLEDSAVYLCASSLAPLHRDVETQYFGPGTRLLVL.

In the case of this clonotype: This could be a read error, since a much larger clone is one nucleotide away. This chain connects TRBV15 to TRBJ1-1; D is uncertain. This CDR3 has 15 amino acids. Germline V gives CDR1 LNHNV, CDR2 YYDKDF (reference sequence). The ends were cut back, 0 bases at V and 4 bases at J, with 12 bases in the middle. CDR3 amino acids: CATSRDLAGTTEAFF. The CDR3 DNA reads TGTGCCACCAGCAGAGATCTGGCGGGCACCACTGAAGCTTTCTTT.